This TCR beta chain was observed in a study of blood T cell repertoires in COVID-19. As for the study in general: Before being deemed recovered, Cohort 3 donors had two negative PCRs, clearance, or symptom resolution.

Original data processing: How many nucleated cells were present was estimated from reference gene primer amplification. The data were produced by immunoSEQ multiplex PCR, yet TCRdb's version contains in-frame clones alone and is incomplete. For V, J and clone size, that table is used; D and trimming come from the DNA. The sample contains around 300,000 clones, more than 75% of which appear only once. CDR1 is SGDLS, CDR2 YYNGEE, per germline. Trimming pared 0 bases from V and 7 bases from J, leaving 8 bases between. The length of the CDR3 is 14 residues. Only a few counts were recorded for this clone. Specimen: PBMCs or T cells enriched from blood (not recorded which). The clonotype comes from a woman aged 60-70 years in a cohort exposed to, infected with or recovered from COVID-19 (not recorded which). V is TRBV9 and J is TRBJ1-6; D is uncertain. CDR3 loop: CASSVVPGNSPLHF. CDR3 nucleotides: TGTGCCAGCAGCGTAGTGCCAGGAAATTCACCCCTCCACTTT.